These 24 T cell receptor beta chains were all obtained from the same sample, sequenced in a study of lymphopenia after photon versus proton radiotherapy. This table comes from immunoSEQ multiplex PCR, and its TCRdb copy is limited to in-frame clones, with some not included. There are fewer than 50,000 clones in the sample; 85% occur only once, and 2% to 2.5% lies in the top ten. This material consisted of peripheral blood, taken from a patient treated with photon-based radiotherapy. The receptor set was obtained from a man between 40 and 49 years old with gastric cancer.

This chain uses TRBV7-9 with TRBJ2-5; 8 nucleotides align to TRBD1. The ends lost 5 bases at V and 6 bases at J; junction bases unmatched: 5. The germline V gene has CDR1 SEHNR and CDR2 FQNEAQ (reference sequence). This CDR3 is 13 amino acids long. CDR3 coding DNA: TGTGCCAGCAGCCTAGGACAGGGCCAGACCCAGTACTTC. The encoded protein is CASSLGQGQTQYF.

About this clone itself: A read error may account for a junction end that differs from germline. This chain connects TRBV2 to TRBJ1-4; possibly TRBD1 for D (5 bases). Looked up from germline, CDR1 is SNHLY and CDR2 is FYNNEI. CDR3 length equals 16 residues. The CDR3 nucleotides read TGTGCCAGCAGTCACCCCTTATATGGGACTACTGAAAAACTGTTTTTT. This codes for CASSHPLYGTTEKLFF.

This clone was counted once. This sequence joins TRBV4-1 and TRBJ2-1, with 8 bases that match TRBD1. The CDR3 covers 15 residues. V shed 3 bases and J 9 bases; nucleotides not matched to a gene: 10. Germline CDR1 reads MGHRA; CDR2 reads YSYEKL. The DNA of the CDR3 is TGCGCCAGCAGCCAGGCCCCGGGACAGGCCCTTGAGCAGTTCTTC. Its protein product is CASSQAPGQALEQFF.

The chain carries TRBV19 and TRBJ1-6, with 7 bases identical to TRBD1. Germline CDR1 and CDR2: LNHDA and SQIVND (reference sequence). There are 17 residues in the CDR3. The V segment lost 6 bases and the J segment 6 bases; nucleotides outside the gene matches: 14. The CDR3 DNA follows: TGTGCCAGTAGATCCCTCGGGGACAGCTTGATTAATTCACCCCTCCACTTT. This sequence encodes CASRSLGDSLINSPLHF. Full variable domain (outside the CDR3, taken from reference TRBV19 and TRBJ1-6): DGGITQSPKYLFRKEGQNVTLSCEQNLNHDAMYWYRQDPGQGLRLIYYSQIVNDFQKGDIAEGYSVSREKKESFPLTVTSAQKNPTAFYLCASRSLGDSLINSPLHFGNGTRLTVT.

This clone turned up a few times. Other DNA variants within this sample encode the same CDR3. V usage is TRBV9 and J usage is TRBJ2-7; D gene unclear. V shed 0 bases and J shed 5 bases, with 3 bases lying between them. Germline V gene data show CDR1 as SGDLS and CDR2 as YYNGEE. This CDR3 is built from 11 residues. The CDR3 sequence is CASSVDDEQYF. The CDR3 DNA reads TGTGCCAGCAGCGTAGATGACGAGCAGTACTTC.

CDR3 sequence reads: CASGSPPGTHNQPQHF. The DNA for the CDR3 is TGTGCTAGTGGTTCCCCCCCCGGGACACACAATCAGCCCCAGCATTTT. The gene calls are TRBV12-5 and TRBJ1-5, with D perhaps matching TRBD1 (6 bases). The CDR3 is 16 residues long. Between the trimmed V and J ends, which lost 4 bases and 3 bases, there was a span of 16 bases. In germline, CDR1 is LGHNT, CDR2 FRNRAP. The complete variable domain, with remaining parts taken from reference TRBV12-5 and TRBJ1-5, reads DARVTQTPRHKVTEMGQEVTMRCQPILGHNTVFWYRQTMMQGLELLAYFRNRAPLDDSGMPKDRFSAEMPDATLATLKIQPSEPRDSAVYFCASGSPPGTHNQPQHFGDGTRLSIL.

Relative to its sample, this clone is medium-sized. CDR3 DNA sequence: TGCAGCGTTCAGACGGATGCAGGGGATGGCTACACCTTC. Translating gives CSVQTDAGDGYTF. This chain connects TRBV29-1 to TRBJ1-2; D may be TRBD1 (6 bases). This CDR3 contains 13 residues. CDR1 and CDR2 from the germline V gene are SQVTM and ANQGSEA. Trimming removed 5 bases at V and 6 bases at J, with 16 bases between.

The V and J genes are TRBV7-3 and TRBJ1-2, with TRBD1 as a possible D gene (6 bases). There are 15 residues in the CDR3. V was shortened by 5 bases and J by 2 bases, with 15 bases between the two germline ends. Per the germline V gene, CDR1 is SGHTA and CDR2 is FQGTGA. CDR3 protein: CASSEEQGPNYGYTF. The CDR3 nucleotides are TGTGCCAGCAGCGAGGAACAGGGCCCAAACTATGGCTACACCTTC.

The chain carries TRBV19 and TRBJ2-7; 9 bases map to TRBD1. The germline CDR1 and CDR2 sequences are LNHDA and SQIVND (reference sequence). Trimming took 3 bases from V and 3 from J; bases not matched to a gene: 3. CDR3 length: 14 amino acids. The CDR3 bases are TGTGCCAGTAGTATGGGACAGGGTATCTACGAGCAGTACTTC. It translates to CASSMGQGIYEQYF.

The chain carries TRBV25-1 and TRBJ2-5; maybe TRBD1 (5 bases). The better agreement between TRBJ2-7 and the DNA end casts doubt on the J call. Per the germline V gene, CDR1 is MGHDK and CDR2 is SYGVNS. The CDR3 covers 12 residues. In DNA form, the CDR3 reads TGTGCCAGCAGTAAAGACAGCTACGAGCAGTACTTC. It encodes CASSKDSYEQYF.

The gene calls are TRBV5-1 and TRBJ2-5, with 7 nucleotides matching TRBD2. Germline-derived CDR1 and CDR2 are SGHRS and YFSETQ. The CDR3 spans 14 residues. V shed 4 bases and J 5 bases; nucleotides not matched to a gene: 8. DNA of the CDR3: TGCGCCAGCAGCCTATCCGGGACTAAGGAGACCCAGTACTTC. This codes for CASSLSGTKETQYF.

The genes are TRBV18 and TRBJ2-5; the D gene is possibly TRBD2 (6 bases). The length of the CDR3 is 14 residues. CDR1 is KGHSH, CDR2 LQKENI, per germline. V was shortened by 4 bases and J by 2 bases, with 11 bases between the two germline ends. The DNA of the CDR3 is TGTGCCAGCTCACGGACGGGGGTTCAAGAGACCCAGTACTTC. This sequence encodes CASSRTGVQETQYF.

V and J are TRBV7-2 and TRBJ2-2, with a possible D match to TRBD1 (6 bases). Germline assignment: CDR1 SGHTA and CDR2 FQGNSA. The CDR3 runs 14 residues. The germline V and J ends were trimmed by 5 bases and 3 bases, with 10 bases remaining between them. In nucleotides, the CDR3 is TGTGCCAGCAGCACTCGGACAGACACCGGGGAGCTGTTTTTT. It specifies CASSTRTDTGELFF.

The V and J genes are TRBV5-5 and TRBJ2-6; 7 bases line up with TRBD1. The CDR3 has 16 amino acids. V lost 3 bases and J lost 4; bases outside the gene matches: 7. CDR1 is SGHKS, CDR2 YYEKEE, per germline (reference sequence). The CDR3 sequence is CASSSITGDGANVLTF. The CDR3 DNA reads as TGTGCCAGCAGCTCTATTACAGGGGACGGGGCCAACGTCCTGACTTTC. The full variable domain, completed using reference TRBV5-5 and TRBJ2-6, is DAGVTQSPTHLIKTRGQQVTLRCSPISGHKSVSWYQQVLGQGPQFIFQYYEKEERGRGNFPDRFSARQFPNYSSELNVNALLLGDSALYLCASSSITGDGANVLTFGAGSRLTVL.

The CDR3 is CASSLGPGGVTDTQYF. Written as DNA, the CDR3 is TGTGCCAGCAGCTTAGGTCCCGGGGGGGTTACAGATACGCAGTATTTT. The chain carries TRBV7-2 and TRBJ2-3; 8 bases map to TRBD2. The V and J ends lost 1 base and 3 bases, in that order; junction bases with no gene match: 6. The CDR3 is 16 residues long. CDR1 is SGHTA and CDR2 is FQGNSA in the germline V gene. The full variable domain, its missing parts supplied by reference TRBV7-2 and TRBJ2-3, is GAGVSQSPSNKVTEKGKDVELRCDPISGHTALYWYRQSLGQGLEFLIYFQGNSAPDKSGLPSDRFSAERTGGSVSTLTIQRTQQEDSAVYLCASSLGPGGVTDTQYFGPGTRLTVL.

The chain is built from TRBV7-9 and TRBJ1-6, with TRBD1 identical over 10 bases. Germline trimming cut 1 base from V and 10 bases from J; bases unmatched to any gene: 1. CDR1 and CDR2 from the germline V gene are SEHNR and FQNEAQ (reference sequence). The CDR3 spans 14 residues. CDR3 protein: CASSLGDRGSPLHF. The CDR3 DNA sequence: TGTGCCAGCAGCTTAGGGGACAGGGGCTCACCCCTCCACTTT.

This clone was recorded once. The V call is TRBV30, the J call TRBJ1-2; D might be TRBD1 (5 bases). This CDR3 is built from 12 residues. Germline CDR1 is GTSNPN and CDR2 is SVGIG (reference sequence). Trimming stripped 5 bases from V and 8 bases from J, with 15 bases between. The CDR3, as DNA: TGTGCCTGGGTTCAGGGTTTTGACGGCTACACCTTC. Protein sequence: CAWVQGFDGYTF.

This clone showed up just once. The gene calls are TRBV30 and TRBJ2-4, with 7 bases aligning to TRBD2. CDR3 length: 13 residues. From germline, CDR1 is GTSNPN and CDR2 SVGIG (reference sequence). V was clipped by 8 bases and J by 9 bases; unmatched bases: 13. The CDR3, as DNA: TGTGCCCACGATCCCGAGCGGGGAGGCATTCAGTACTTC. Amino acids: CAHDPERGGIQYF.

This rearrangement joins TRBV9 to TRBJ2-7; a possible D gene is TRBD2 (6 bases). The CDR3 runs 13 residues. Trimming cost V 3 bases and J 7 bases, with 14 bases left between them. From germline, CDR1 is SGDLS and CDR2 YYNGEE. The chain's CDR3 is CASSAGGGGEQYF. The CDR3 nucleotides read TGTGCCAGCAGCGCTGGGGGAGGTGGGGAGCAGTACTTC.

J is TRBJ2-1 and V is TRBV27, with TRBD2 matching over 8 bases. Trimming removed 7 bases from V and 2 bases from J; junction bases left unmatched: 7. CDR3 length: 15 amino acids. Per the germline V gene, CDR1 is MNHEY and CDR2 is SMNVEV (reference sequence). The CDR3: CASTQRGLAYNEQFF. CDR3 DNA: TGTGCCAGCACCCAGCGGGGACTAGCCTACAATGAGCAGTTCTTC.

This clone occurred a few times. The rearrangement joins TRBV29-1 to TRBJ2-1, with 8 bases fitting TRBD2. J was trimmed by 0 bases and V by 5 bases; bases with no gene match: 9. The CDR3 contains 16 residues. The germline gives CDR1 SQVTM, CDR2 ANQGSEA. CDR3 bases: TGCAGCGTTTCCGGAGGCGGGGGGAGCTCCTACAATGAGCAGTTCTTC. Translating it yields CSVSGGGGSSYNEQFF.

V usage is TRBV6-5 and J usage is TRBJ1-1; 9 bases fit TRBD1. Germline lookup yields CDR1 MNHEY and CDR2 SVGAGI. Trimming removed 5 bases from V and 11 bases from J; junction bases left unmatched: 6. The CDR3 is 12 amino acids. The CDR3 is CASSLQGAGAFF. The CDR3 DNA reads as TGTGCCAGCAGTCTACAGGGGGCTGGGGCTTTCTTT.

The gene calls are TRBV27 and TRBJ2-2; tentatively, D is TRBD1 or TRBD2 (5 bases each). Germline V gene lookup returns CDR1 MNHEY and CDR2 SMNVEV (reference sequence). The CDR3 extends over 14 amino acids. Trimming shortened V by 4 bases and J by 5 bases, and 11 bases separated the two germline ends. The CDR3 DNA reads as TGTGCCAGCAGTTCCGGGGCGCGGACCGGGGAGCTGTTTTTT. This gives the protein CASSSGARTGELFF.

The CDR3 coding sequence is TGTGCCAGCAGCTTGTGGCAGGGTACGGGATACACCATATATTTT. It codes for CASSLWQGTGYTIYF. The chain couples TRBV5-6 to TRBJ1-3; tentatively, D is TRBD1 (5 bases). Germline-derived CDR1 and CDR2 are SGHDT and YYEEEE. The CDR3 spans 15 residues. Trimming left V 1 base short and J 8 bases short, with 16 bases between.